These T cell receptor beta chains were read from a single sample in a study of beta chain features in type 1 diabetes. The method was immunoSEQ multiplex PCR; TCRdb's version includes in-frame clones alone and lacks a portion of them. The sample lists more than 300,000 clones; 10% to 15% were seen once. Sequencing used naive CD4+ T cells from blood. The receptors were gathered from a woman aged 18-29 years with type 1 diabetes. Both conserved end residues are part of each CDR3. A D gene is named only where the DNA matches it firmly. Size tells how often a clone was seen (once, few, many) or the class of an expanded clone, and some rows leave it out.

D gene: .
J gene: TRBJ1-2
clone size: .
V gene: TRBV5-1
CDR3 protein: CASSTATSYGYTF
CDR3 DNA: TGCGCCAGCAGTACGGCGACTAGCTATGGCTACACCTTC

D gene: .
J gene: TRBJ2-7
clone size: few
V gene: TRBV29-1
CDR3 protein: CSARDTLSEQYF
CDR3 DNA: TGCAGCGCTAGGGACACCCTGAGCGAGCAGTACTTC

D gene: .
J gene: TRBJ2-3
clone size: .
V gene: TRBV9
CDR3 protein: CASSVASPGDTQYF
CDR3 DNA: TGTGCCAGCAGCGTAGCAAGCCCGGGGGATACGCAGTATTTT

D gene: .
J gene: TRBJ2-7
clone size: .
V gene: TRBV5-1
CDR3 protein: CASSLDQNRYEQYF
CDR3 DNA: TGCGCCAGCAGCTTGGATCAGAACCGATACGAGCAGTACTTC

D gene: .
J gene: TRBJ2-7
clone size: few
V gene: TRBV30
CDR3 protein: CAGAGGYGEQYF
CDR3 DNA: TGTGCCGGAGCGGGCGGGTATGGCGAGCAGTACTTC

D gene: .
J gene: TRBJ2-2
clone size: .
V gene: TRBV30
CDR3 protein: CAWSVGPGMDPGELFF
CDR3 DNA: TGTGCCTGGAGTGTAGGGCCAGGGATGGATCCCGGGGAGCTGTTTTTT

D gene: .
J gene: TRBJ2-5
clone size: .
V gene: TRBV14
CDR3 protein: CASSQRGGRETQYF
CDR3 DNA: TGTGCCAGCAGCCAACGTGGGGGCAGAGAGACCCAGTACTTC

D gene: TRBD2
J gene: TRBJ2-7
clone size: .
V gene: TRBV4-3
CDR3 protein: CASSSAGEYEQYF
CDR3 DNA: TGCGCCAGCAGCTCAGCGGGGGAATACGAGCAGTACTTC

D gene: .
J gene: TRBJ2-7
clone size: .
V gene: TRBV20-1
CDR3 protein: CSDRLTEQYF
CDR3 DNA: TGCAGTGATCGACTAACCGAGCAGTACTTC

D gene: .
J gene: TRBJ2-1
clone size: .
V gene: TRBV5-4
CDR3 protein: CASSPRQDEQFF
CDR3 DNA: TGTGCCAGCAGCCCGAGACAGGACGAGCAGTTCTTC

D gene: .
J gene: TRBJ2-5
clone size: few
V gene: TRBV5-1
CDR3 protein: CASTTEGRGLETQYF
CDR3 DNA: TGCGCCAGCACTACGGAAGGAAGGGGACTGGAGACCCAGTACTTC

D gene: TRBD1
J gene: TRBJ2-5
clone size: .
V gene: TRBV19
CDR3 protein: CASRGQGVSQETQYF
CDR3 DNA: TGTGCCAGTAGGGGTCAGGGGGTATCACAAGAGACCCAGTACTTC

D gene: .
J gene: TRBJ2-1
clone size: few
V gene: TRBV7-9
CDR3 protein: CASSLAGVEQFF
CDR3 DNA: TGTGCCAGCAGCTTAGCGGGAGTTGAGCAGTTCTTC

D gene: TRBD1
J gene: TRBJ1-1
clone size: few
V gene: TRBV11-2
CDR3 protein: CASSQAPRDRGRLTEAFF
CDR3 DNA: TGTGCCAGCAGCCAAGCCCCCCGGGACAGGGGGCGTCTCACTGAAGCTTTCTTT

D gene: .
J gene: TRBJ2-1
clone size: .
V gene: TRBV5-6
CDR3 protein: CASRLSGYNEQFF
CDR3 DNA: TGTGCCAGCCGCCTTTCCGGTTACAATGAGCAGTTCTTC

D gene: .
J gene: TRBJ2-5
clone size: .
V gene: TRBV18
CDR3 protein: CASSLRQSHQETQYF
CDR3 DNA: TGTGCCAGCTCACTCAGGCAGAGTCACCAAGAGACCCAGTACTTC

D gene: TRBD1
J gene: TRBJ1-1
clone size: .
V gene: TRBV29-1
CDR3 protein: CSVLRQGGNTEAFF
CDR3 DNA: TGCAGCGTTCTCCGACAGGGAGGGAACACTGAAGCTTTCTTT

D gene: TRBD2
J gene: TRBJ2-1
clone size: .
V gene: TRBV18
CDR3 protein: CASSPRGTSDEQFF
CDR3 DNA: TGTGCCAGCTCACCACGGGGGACTAGCGATGAGCAGTTCTTC

D gene: .
J gene: TRBJ2-1
clone size: .
V gene: TRBV5-1
CDR3 protein: CASSYGRDRTLNEQFF
CDR3 DNA: TGCGCCAGCAGCTATGGGAGGGACAGGACTCTCAATGAGCAGTTCTTC

D gene: .
J gene: TRBJ2-3
clone size: few
V gene: TRBV15
CDR3 protein: CATSRGSPITDTQYF
CDR3 DNA: TGTGCCACCAGCAGAGGGTCGCCTATCACAGATACGCAGTATTTT

D gene: .
J gene: TRBJ2-7
clone size: .
V gene: TRBV7-2
CDR3 protein: CASSSHGRAYEQYF
CDR3 DNA: TGTGCCAGCAGCTCCCATGGCAGGGCCTACGAGCAGTACTTC

D gene: TRBD2
J gene: TRBJ2-7
clone size: .
V gene: TRBV10-3
CDR3 protein: CAISELAGYEQYF
CDR3 DNA: TGTGCCATCAGTGAACTAGCGGGGTACGAGCAGTACTTC

D gene: .
J gene: TRBJ2-5
clone size: few
V gene: TRBV5-1
CDR3 protein: CASSTGTKETQYF
CDR3 DNA: TGCGCCAGCAGCACGGGGACAAAAGAGACCCAGTACTTC

D gene: TRBD2
J gene: TRBJ2-5
clone size: .
V gene: TRBV6-1
CDR3 protein: CASRVGSSGETQYF
CDR3 DNA: TGTGCCAGCAGGGTGGGGTCTAGCGGGGAGACCCAGTACTTC

D gene: TRBD2
J gene: TRBJ2-5
clone size: .
V gene: TRBV11-2
CDR3 protein: CASSLGRGGETQYF
CDR3 DNA: TGTGCCAGCAGCTTAGGACGGGGGGGAGAGACCCAGTACTTC

D gene: .
J gene: TRBJ1-3
clone size: .
V gene: TRBV4-3
CDR3 protein: CASSQRGSGNTIYF
CDR3 DNA: TGCGCCAGCAGCCAACGGGGCTCTGGAAACACCATATATTTT

D gene: .
J gene: TRBJ2-3
clone size: few
V gene: TRBV19
CDR3 protein: CASSDRSSTDTQYF
CDR3 DNA: TGTGCCAGTTCTGACAGGTCCAGCACAGATACGCAGTATTTT

D gene: TRBD1
J gene: TRBJ2-1
clone size: .
V gene: TRBV28
CDR3 protein: CASSDRQGSHEQFF
CDR3 DNA: TGTGCCAGCAGTGATAGACAGGGGTCCCATGAGCAGTTCTTC

D gene: TRBD1
J gene: TRBJ1-5
clone size: .
V gene: TRBV23-1
CDR3 protein: CASSQAKTGEVQPQHF
CDR3 DNA: TGCGCCAGCAGTCAGGCAAAAACAGGGGAGGTGCAGCCCCAGCATTTT

D gene: .
J gene: TRBJ2-5
clone size: few
V gene: TRBV29-1
CDR3 protein: CSPWRTQELQETQYF
CDR3 DNA: TGCAGCCCATGGAGAACACAGGAACTACAAGAGACCCAGTACTTC

D gene: TRBD2
J gene: TRBJ2-5
clone size: .
V gene: TRBV25-1
CDR3 protein: CASSDHSGGQETQYF
CDR3 DNA: TGTGCCAGCAGTGATCATAGCGGGGGACAAGAGACCCAGTACTTC

D gene: TRBD2
J gene: TRBJ2-7
clone size: few
V gene: TRBV13
CDR3 protein: CASSWTSGSASYEQYF
CDR3 DNA: TGTGCCAGCAGTTGGACTAGCGGGAGTGCGTCCTACGAGCAGTACTTC

D gene: .
J gene: TRBJ1-2
clone size: few
V gene: TRBV5-4
CDR3 protein: CASSLTPSDYGYTF
CDR3 DNA: TGTGCCAGCAGCTTGACGCCCAGCGACTATGGCTACACCTTC

D gene: .
J gene: TRBJ1-1
clone size: .
V gene: TRBV28
CDR3 protein: CASIGGGRTEAFF
CDR3 DNA: TGTGCCAGCATTGGCGGGGGTCGAACTGAAGCTTTCTTT

D gene: .
J gene: TRBJ1-2
clone size: few
V gene: TRBV11-2
CDR3 protein: CASSSSSGPYGYTF
CDR3 DNA: TGTGCCAGCAGCTCCTCGTCAGGTCCTTATGGCTACACCTTC

D gene: .
J gene: TRBJ2-7
clone size: .
V gene: TRBV5-6
CDR3 protein: CASSFGGGSYEQYF
CDR3 DNA: TGTGCCAGCAGCTTCGGGGGAGGATCCTACGAGCAGTACTTC

D gene: TRBD2
J gene: TRBJ2-7
clone size: few
V gene: TRBV9
CDR3 protein: CASSPGLATYEQYF
CDR3 DNA: TGTGCCAGCAGCCCGGGACTAGCGACTTACGAGCAGTACTTC

D gene: TRBD1
J gene: TRBJ2-1
clone size: .
V gene: TRBV29-1
CDR3 protein: CSVKGLGQGKKVALDEQFF
CDR3 DNA: TGCAGCGTTAAGGGTTTAGGACAGGGGAAAAAGGTAGCGCTGGATGAGCAGTTCTTC

D gene: .
J gene: TRBJ2-3
clone size: few
V gene: TRBV30
CDR3 protein: CAWSVALASTDTQYF
CDR3 DNA: TGTGCCTGGAGTGTAGCCCTAGCGAGCACAGATACGCAGTATTTT

D gene: .
J gene: TRBJ2-3
clone size: few
V gene: TRBV21-1
CDR3 protein: CASSSPRGLVTDTQYF
CDR3 DNA: TGTGCCAGCAGCTCCCCTCGGGGACTAGTAACAGATACGCAGTATTTT

D gene: .
J gene: TRBJ2-6
clone size: .
V gene: TRBV18
CDR3 protein: CASSPESSGANVLTF
CDR3 DNA: TGTGCCAGCTCACCCGAGTCCTCTGGGGCCAACGTCCTGACTTTC

D gene: .
J gene: TRBJ2-7
clone size: .
V gene: TRBV11-2
CDR3 protein: CASSLPGTGYTYEQYF
CDR3 DNA: TGTGCCAGCAGCCTCCCGGGAACAGGGTACACCTACGAGCAGTACTTC

D gene: .
J gene: TRBJ1-5
clone size: .
V gene: TRBV28
CDR3 protein: CASSSYQPQHF
CDR3 DNA: TGTGCCAGCAGTTCATATCAGCCCCAGCATTTT

D gene: TRBD2
J gene: TRBJ2-3
clone size: .
V gene: TRBV11-2
CDR3 protein: CASSWGLAGGDTQYF
CDR3 DNA: TGTGCCAGCAGCTGGGGACTAGCGGGAGGAGATACGCAGTATTTT

D gene: .
J gene: TRBJ2-5
clone size: .
V gene: TRBV2
CDR3 protein: CASMKGPKYF
CDR3 DNA: TGTGCCAGCATGAAGGGGCCGAAGTACTTC

D gene: TRBD1
J gene: TRBJ1-1
clone size: .
V gene: TRBV7-2
CDR3 protein: CASSGQVLNTEAFF
CDR3 DNA: TGTGCCAGCAGCGGACAGGTTTTGAACACTGAAGCTTTCTTT

D gene: .
J gene: TRBJ1-1
clone size: few
V gene: TRBV7-3
CDR3 protein: CASSLTNMNTEAFF
CDR3 DNA: TGTGCCAGCAGCTTAACTAACATGAACACTGAAGCTTTCTTT

D gene: .
J gene: TRBJ1-1
clone size: .
V gene: TRBV27
CDR3 protein: CASRIEITTEAFF
CDR3 DNA: TGTGCCAGCAGGATAGAAATTACCACTGAAGCTTTCTTT

D gene: TRBD1
J gene: TRBJ2-5
clone size: few
V gene: TRBV28
CDR3 protein: CASSFRDRDQETQYF
CDR3 DNA: TGTGCCAGCAGTTTCCGGGACAGAGACCAAGAGACCCAGTACTTC

D gene: .
J gene: TRBJ2-1
clone size: .
V gene: TRBV7-2
CDR3 protein: CASSLDGWQGSIEQFF
CDR3 DNA: TGTGCCAGCAGCTTAGATGGGTGGCAGGGTTCCATTGAGCAGTTCTTC

D gene: .
J gene: TRBJ1-6
clone size: few
V gene: TRBV4-3
CDR3 protein: CASSQDVGSSYNSPLHF
CDR3 DNA: TGCGCCAGCAGCCAAGATGTAGGGAGCTCCTATAATTCACCCCTCCACTTT

D gene: .
J gene: TRBJ2-5
clone size: .
V gene: TRBV4-3
CDR3 protein: CASSQDVLAQETQYF
CDR3 DNA: TGCGCCAGCAGCCAAGATGTACTAGCCCAAGAGACCCAGTACTTC

D gene: TRBD2
J gene: TRBJ2-1
clone size: few
V gene: TRBV7-9
CDR3 protein: CASSSGLAGGMDEQFF
CDR3 DNA: TGTGCCAGCAGCTCGGGACTAGCGGGGGGCATGGATGAGCAGTTCTTC